The TCR beta chain under discussion was sequenced for a study of cytomegalovirus exposure and HLA in healthy donors (dated by TCRdb to 2015 to 2018). Regarding the study in general: A later analysis indicated that the 120 or so validation repertoires were generated on the platform also employed for the 600 to 750 repertoires of the first cohort. The aim of the study was to test whether cataloging public T cell receptors could identify signatures of past pathogen exposure. A separate validation cohort of roughly 120 different subjects was used in addition to the approximately 670-subject first cohort. To predict cytomegalovirus infection status, the study combined high-throughput TCR immunosequencing, statistical association of individual TCRs with disease status, and machine learning.

Libraries were built with the immunoSEQ multiplex PCR assay. Per the original workflow: A statistical classification framework was developed to diagnose cytomegalovirus status using the catalog of TCR beta chain sequences. The clones in this table, taken by TCRdb from immuneACCESS, are in-frame only. Not every clone is retained; where verified, under half of the shortfall comes from an unresolved V gene, and the cause of the rest is unknown. That table furnishes V, J and clone size, whereas the DNA furnished D and trimming. This sample has 230,000 or so clones in its table, and roughly 88% of those were observed once. The ten largest clones represent 2.9% of the sample. Separate from the approximately 690-subject first cohort, the validation cohort of around 130 subjects was the group to which the donors belonged. Results the study describes overall, beyond this receptor: In vitro tests confirmed that a few of the cytomegalovirus-associated TCR beta chains recognize cytomegalovirus antigens. In a later analysis, TCRs clustered in the first cohort were found to also tend to co-occur in the 100 to 150 validation repertoires, with around 94% of cluster scores above 0. All 120 or so repertoires were used to score co-occurrence in the validation cohort in a later analysis, because that analysis had no HLA typing for the cohort. The authors suggested that the approach could potentially be extended to other disease states and immunological phenotypes. Cytomegalovirus status was reported to be diagnosed by the classifier with high specificity and sensitivity in both the original and validation cohorts. The study listed over 150 TCR beta chains as associated with cytomegalovirus. While some public TCRs were present in many individuals, most TCR sequences turned up only very rarely across donors.

Details on this clone: Its antigen is still unknown. Per-base qualities were not stored, and no clone one base away is much larger.

V trim: 4 bases; J trim: 3 bases; unmatched bases: 9. From its cysteine to its phenylalanine, the CDR3 spans 16 amino acids. Only the CDR3 region is kept as DNA, spanning 48 bases read in frame from base 1. CDR1 SGHRS and CDR2 YFSETQ were looked up in the germline V gene. The source is a woman aged 18 to 35 in good health and CMV-seronegative. The chain couples TRBV5-1 to TRBJ2-1, with 8 bases matching TRBD1. Sample: PBMCs. The DNA sequence reads TGCGCCAGCAGCACCAAGGACAGGGTGGACTACAATGAGCAGTTCTTC. The resulting protein is CASSTKDRVDYNEQFF.